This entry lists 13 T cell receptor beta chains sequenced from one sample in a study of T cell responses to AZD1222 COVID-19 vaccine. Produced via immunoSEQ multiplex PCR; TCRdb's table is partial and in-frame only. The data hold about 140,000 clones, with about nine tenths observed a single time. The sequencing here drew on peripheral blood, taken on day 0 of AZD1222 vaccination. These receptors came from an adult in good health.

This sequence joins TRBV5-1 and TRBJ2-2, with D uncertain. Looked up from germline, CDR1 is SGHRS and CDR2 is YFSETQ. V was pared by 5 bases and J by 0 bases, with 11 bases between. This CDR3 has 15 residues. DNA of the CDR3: TGCGCCAGCAGATCCCCTATCGCGAACACCGGGGAGCTGTTTTTT. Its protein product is CASRSPIANTGELFF.

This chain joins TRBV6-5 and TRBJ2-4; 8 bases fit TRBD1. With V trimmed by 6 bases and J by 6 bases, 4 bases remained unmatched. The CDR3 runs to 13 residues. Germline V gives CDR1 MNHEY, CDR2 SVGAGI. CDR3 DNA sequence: TGTGCCAGCAGCGGACAGGGAGCAAACATTCAGTACTTC. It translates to CASSGQGANIQYF.

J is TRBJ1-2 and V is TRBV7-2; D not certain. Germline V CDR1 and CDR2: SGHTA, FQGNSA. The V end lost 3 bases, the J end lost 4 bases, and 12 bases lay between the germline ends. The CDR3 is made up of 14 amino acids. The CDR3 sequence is CASSFSSGSYGYTF. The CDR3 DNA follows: TGTGCCAGCAGCTTCAGCAGCGGTAGCTATGGCTACACCTTC.

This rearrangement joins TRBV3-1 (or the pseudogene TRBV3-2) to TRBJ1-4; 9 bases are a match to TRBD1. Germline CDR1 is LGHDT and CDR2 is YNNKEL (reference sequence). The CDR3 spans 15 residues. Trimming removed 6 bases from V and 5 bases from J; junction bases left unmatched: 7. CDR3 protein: CASRPTGGSNEKLFF. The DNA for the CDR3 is TGTGCCAGCAGGCCAACAGGGGGCTCCAATGAAAAACTGTTTTTT.

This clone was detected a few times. The CDR3 DNA reads as TGTGCCAGCAGTGACTCTAGCGGGGGGGCCAATGAGCAGTTCTTC. Its translation is CASSDSSGGANEQFF. This sequence joins TRBV6-4 and TRBJ2-1; 11 bases are a match to TRBD2. Germline trimming cut 0 bases from V and 6 bases from J; bases unmatched to any gene: 1. The CDR3 loop spans 15 amino acids. The V gene's germline CDR1 is MRHNA and CDR2 SNTAGT.

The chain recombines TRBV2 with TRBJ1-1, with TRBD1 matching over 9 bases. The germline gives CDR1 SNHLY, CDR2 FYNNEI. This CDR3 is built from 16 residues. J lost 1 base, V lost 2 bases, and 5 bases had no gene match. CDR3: CASSELGTGRNTEAFF. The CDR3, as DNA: TGTGCCAGCAGTGAACTAGGGACAGGGAGGAACACTGAAGCTTTCTTT.

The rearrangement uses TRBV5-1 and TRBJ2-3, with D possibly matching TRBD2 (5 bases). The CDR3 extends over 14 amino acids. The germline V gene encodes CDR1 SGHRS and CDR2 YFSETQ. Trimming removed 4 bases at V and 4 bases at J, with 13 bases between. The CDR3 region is CASSVGLGPDTQYF. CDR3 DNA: TGCGCCAGCAGCGTCGGACTTGGGCCAGATACGCAGTATTTT.

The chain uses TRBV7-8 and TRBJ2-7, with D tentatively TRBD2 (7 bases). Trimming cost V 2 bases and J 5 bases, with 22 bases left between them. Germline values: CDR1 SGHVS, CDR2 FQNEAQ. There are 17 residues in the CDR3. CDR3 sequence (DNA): TGTGCCAGCAGCTTACGGAACCGGGGAGGGGGTTACGACGAGCAGTACTTC. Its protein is CASSLRNRGGGYDEQYF.

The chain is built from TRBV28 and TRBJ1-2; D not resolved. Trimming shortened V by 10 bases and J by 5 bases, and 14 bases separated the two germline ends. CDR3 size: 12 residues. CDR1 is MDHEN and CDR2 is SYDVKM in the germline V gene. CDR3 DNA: TGTGCCACCTACCGTTCCGGATATGGCTACACCTTC. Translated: CATYRSGYGYTF.

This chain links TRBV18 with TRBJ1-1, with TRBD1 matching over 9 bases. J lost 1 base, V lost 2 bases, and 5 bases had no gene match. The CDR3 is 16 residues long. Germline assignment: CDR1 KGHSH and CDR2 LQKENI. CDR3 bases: TGTGCCAGCTCACCATTTGGACAGGGGACGAACACTGAAGCTTTCTTT. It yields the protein CASSPFGQGTNTEAFF. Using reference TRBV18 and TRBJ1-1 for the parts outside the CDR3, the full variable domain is NAGVMQNPRHLVRRRGQEARLRCSPMKGHSHVYWYRQLPEEGLKFMVYLQKENIIDESGMPKERFSAEFPKEGPSILRIQQVVRGDSAAYFCASSPFGQGTNTEAFFGQGTRLTVV.

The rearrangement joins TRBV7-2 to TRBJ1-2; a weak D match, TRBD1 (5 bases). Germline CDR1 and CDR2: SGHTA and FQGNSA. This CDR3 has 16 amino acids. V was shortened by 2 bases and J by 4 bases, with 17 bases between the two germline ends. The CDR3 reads CASSLRDSRGAYGYTF. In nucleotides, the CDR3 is TGTGCCAGCAGCTTAAGGGACTCTCGCGGGGCCTATGGCTACACCTTC.

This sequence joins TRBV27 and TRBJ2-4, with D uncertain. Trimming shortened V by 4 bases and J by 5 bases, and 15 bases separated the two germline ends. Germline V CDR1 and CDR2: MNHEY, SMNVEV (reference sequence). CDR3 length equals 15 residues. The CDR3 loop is CASSSRWGLENIQYF. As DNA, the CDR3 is TGTGCCAGCAGTTCCCGCTGGGGATTGGAAAACATTCAGTACTTC.

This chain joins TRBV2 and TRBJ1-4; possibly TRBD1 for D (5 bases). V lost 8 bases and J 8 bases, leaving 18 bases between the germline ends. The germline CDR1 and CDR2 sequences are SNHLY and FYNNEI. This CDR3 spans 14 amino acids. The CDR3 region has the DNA TGTGCCAGCGGAGCTCAGGGCCTCGGGGAAAAACTGTTTTTT. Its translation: CASGAQGLGEKLFF. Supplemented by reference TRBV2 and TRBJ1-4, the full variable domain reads EPEVTQTPSHQVTQMGQEVILRCVPISNHLYFYWYRQILGQKVEFLVSFYNNEISEKSEIFDDQFSVERPDGSNFTLKIRSTKLEDSAMYFCASGAQGLGEKLFFGSGTQLSVL.